This entry lists 8 T cell receptor beta chains sequenced from one sample in a study of identical twins. TCRdb re-derived calls from the 5' RACE reads in MiXCR, one entry per CDR3 protein. The profile covers a few hundred thousand distinct CDR3 sequences, with approximately 17% appearing a single time and 9.5% to 15% taken by the ten largest. The material sequenced was naive T cells sorted from blood. The receptor set was obtained from a man aged 50-60 years in good health.

The chain joins TRBV28 to TRBJ2-3; D is unresolved. The CDR3 spans 16 residues. V lost 5 bases, J lost 2 bases, and 17 bases lay in between. Germline lookup yields CDR1 MDHEN and CDR2 SYDVKM. The chain's CDR3 is CASSLPSAENTDTQYF. The CDR3 nucleotides read TGTGCCAGCAGTCTACCCTCTGCGGAGAACACAGATACGCAGTATTTT. Combining the CDR3 with reference TRBV28 and TRBJ2-3 gives the whole variable domain DVKVTQSSRYLVKRTGEKVFLECVQDMDHENMFWYRQDPGLGLRLIYFSYDVKMKEKGDIPEGYSVSREKKERFSLILESASTNQTSMYLCASSLPSAENTDTQYFGPGTRLTVL.

This clonotype has more than one count but fewer than ten. The J gene is TRBJ1-1, the V gene TRBV5-6; D is unclear. Germline assignment: CDR1 SGHDT and CDR2 YYEEEE. The V gene lost 0 bases and the J gene lost 3 bases, with 6 bases spanning the gap. This CDR3 spans 13 amino acids. CDR3 residues: CASSLGWHTEAFF. The DNA for the CDR3 is TGTGCCAGCAGCTTGGGGTGGCACACTGAAGCTTTCTTT.

In its sample, this clonotype was seen many times. The chain carries TRBV3-1 and TRBJ2-1; D possibly corresponds to TRBD1 (5 bases). Germline values: CDR1 LGHDT, CDR2 YNNKEL (reference sequence). V lost 0 bases to trimming and J lost 4 bases, with 13 bases between them. The CDR3 is made up of 16 amino acids. The CDR3 spells CASSQEGRALYNEQFF. DNA for the CDR3: TGTGCCAGCAGCCAAGAGGGCAGGGCGCTTTACAATGAGCAGTTCTTC.

This clonotype was detected only a few times. The chain carries TRBV6-1 and TRBJ2-7, with 10 bases matching TRBD1. CDR1 and CDR2 (germline): MNHNS, SASEGT. The CDR3 totals 14 residues. Unmatched junction bases numbered 6, after V lost 7 bases and J lost 3 bases. The chain's CDR3 is CASNPGQGIYEQYF. The DNA of the CDR3 is TGTGCCAGCAACCCGGGACAGGGGATCTACGAGCAGTACTTC.

This clonotype was picked up one time. The V and J genes are TRBV11-2 and TRBJ2-2; 8 nucleotides match TRBD1. J gave up 5 bases and V 4 bases, and 6 bases lay outside the gene matches. Germline CDR1 is SGHAT and CDR2 is FQNNGV. The CDR3 covers 15 residues. For the CDR3, the DNA is TGTGCCAGCAGCTGGCGACAGGGGCGGACCGGGGAGCTGTTTTTT. This translates into CASSWRQGRTGELFF.

The count of this clonotype is one. The chain recombines TRBV5-1 with TRBJ2-6; 7 bases agree with TRBD1. V trimming: 0 bases; J trimming: 1 base; junction bases outside the gene matches: 4. Germline CDR1 and CDR2: SGHRS and YFSETQ. This CDR3 has 17 residues. The CDR3 reads CASSLGQGRSGANVLTF. The CDR3 region has the DNA TGCGCCAGCAGCTTGGGACAGGGAAGGTCTGGGGCCAACGTCCTGACTTTC. Drawing the rest from reference TRBV5-1 and TRBJ2-6, the complete variable domain is KAGVTQTPRYLIKTRGQQVTLSCSPISGHRSVSWYQQTPGQGLQFLFEYFSETQRNKGNFPGRFSGRQFSNSRSEMNVSTLELGDSALYLCASSLGQGRSGANVLTFGAGSRLTVL.

The chain combines TRBV6-1 with TRBJ2-3, with D possibly matching TRBD1 (5 bases). This CDR3 is built from 16 residues. The V gene lost 8 bases and the J gene lost 1 base, with 19 bases spanning the gap. Per the germline V gene, CDR1 is MNHNS and CDR2 is SASEGT. The CDR3 DNA reads TGTGCCAGCCCCCCCCCCCAGGGTGGTCGCACAGATACGCAGTATTTT. It codes for CASPPPQGGRTDTQYF.

This clonotype appeared a few times. The CDR3 protein is CATSRLTSGQETQYF. In DNA form, the CDR3 reads TGTGCCACCAGCAGACTAACTAGCGGCCAAGAGACCCAGTACTTC. The chain combines TRBV15 with TRBJ2-5; 8 nucleotides match TRBD2. Per the germline V gene, CDR1 is LNHNV and CDR2 is YYDKDF (reference sequence). The CDR3 is 15 residues long. V was pared by 2 bases and J by 1 base, with 3 bases of the junction left unmatched.